Following are 5 T cell receptor beta chains from one sample sequenced in a study of blood T cell repertoires in COVID-19. Only in-frame clones appear in the TCRdb table, and some are missing; sequencing was by immunoSEQ multiplex PCR. The repertoire consists of approximately 490,000 clones, with around 87% occurring once and the leading ten covering under 0.85%. The sequenced sample consisted of PBMCs or T cells enriched from blood (not recorded which). All receptors come from a young woman who had recovered from COVID-19.

The chain couples TRBV19 to TRBJ1-5, with D perhaps matching TRBD1 (5 bases). The V end lost 8 bases, the J end lost 3 bases, and 20 bases lay between the germline ends. Germline V gene data show CDR1 as LNHDA and CDR2 as SQIVND (reference sequence). The CDR3 runs 16 residues. The DNA of the CDR3 is TGTGCCAGTTCTGATAGTATGTCAGGGAACAATCAGCCCCAGCATTTT. Protein: CASSDSMSGNNQPQHF.

The V call is TRBV7-3, the J call TRBJ1-5; TRBD1 agrees at 7 bases. This CDR3 is built from 16 residues. Germline V gene data show CDR1 as SGHTA and CDR2 as FQGTGA. The junction had 14 bases not matched to a gene; V was cut back by 5 bases and J by 7 bases. This CDR3 reads CASSLRVGTVRQPQHF. CDR3 nucleotide sequence: TGTGCCAGCAGCCTGAGGGTAGGGACAGTTCGACAGCCCCAGCATTTT.

This clone was seen only once. The V and J genes are TRBV19 and TRBJ1-2; maybe TRBD1 (6 bases). V was pared by 5 bases and J by 4 bases, with 11 bases between. This CDR3 is built from 13 residues. Looked up from germline, CDR1 is LNHDA and CDR2 is SQIVND (reference sequence). CDR3 sequence (DNA): TGTGCCAGTAGTGCCGGGACACTCTATGGCTACACCTTC. It encodes CASSAGTLYGYTF. The complete variable domain, with remaining parts taken from reference TRBV19 and TRBJ1-2, reads DGGITQSPKYLFRKEGQNVTLSCEQNLNHDAMYWYRQDPGQGLRLIYYSQIVNDFQKGDIAEGYSVSREKKESFPLTVTSAQKNPTAFYLCASSAGTLYGYTFGSGTRLTVV.

The chain employs TRBV7-8 and TRBJ2-5; 9 bases fit TRBD2. Losses at the gene ends were 1 base for V and 5 bases for J; bases not matched to a gene: 20. The CDR3 extends over 20 amino acids. Per the germline V gene, CDR1 is SGHVS and CDR2 is FQNEAQ. CDR3 nucleotides: TGTGCCAGCAGCTTAGTTTGGAGCTCTCGCGGTAGCGGGGGAGGGGAGACCCAGTACTTC. It yields the protein CASSLVWSSRGSGGGETQYF.

The table lists this clone with a count of one. The rearrangement uses TRBV12-3 or TRBV12-4 and TRBJ2-1; the D gene is possibly TRBD2 (6 bases). The CDR3 sequence is 12 residues long. The V gene lost 4 bases and the J gene lost 14 bases, with 15 bases spanning the gap. CDR3 DNA sequence: TGTGCCAGCAGTTCCGGGACTTTGGGGGAGTTCTTC. Translating gives CASSSGTLGEFF.